The next 5 T cell receptor beta chains were all read from a single sample in a study of blood T cell repertoires in COVID-19. TCRdb's copy holds only in-frame clones and misses some; the assay was immunoSEQ multiplex PCR. Seen here are around 400,000 clones, approximately 87% observed once, and the top ten hold 8% to 13%. The sample was peripheral blood. The receptors here all came from a woman between 25 and 40 years old with COVID-19, enrolled during active disease.

The genes are TRBV15 and TRBJ2-7, with D tentatively TRBD2 (5 bases). V was shortened by 3 bases and J by 3 bases, with 15 bases between the two germline ends. The CDR3 consists of 15 residues. Germline V gene sequence: CDR1 LNHNV, CDR2 YYDKDF (reference sequence). CDR3 sequence (DNA): TGTGCCACCAGCAGGTTCCGAGGGTCGATCTACGAGCAGTACTTC. Translating gives CATSRFRGSIYEQYF.

The V call is TRBV7-8, the J call TRBJ2-7; D is unresolved. The V gene's germline CDR1 is SGHVS and CDR2 FQNEAQ. The germline V and J ends were trimmed by 5 bases and 2 bases, with 4 bases remaining between them. The CDR3 sequence is 11 residues long. Here the CDR3 DNA reads TGTGCCAGCAGCACTACCTACGAGCAGTACTTC. Its translation: CASSTTYEQYF.

This clone was seen a few times. The sample has other DNA sequences that encode this CDR3 too. The chain uses TRBV6-5 and TRBJ1-1, with 8 bases identical to TRBD1. CDR1 and CDR2 from the germline V gene are MNHEY and SVGAGI. Germline trimming cut 6 bases from V and 0 bases from J; bases unmatched to any gene: 0. This CDR3 contains 13 residues. As DNA, the CDR3 is TGTGCCAGCAGACAGGGGGTGAACACTGAAGCTTTCTTT. Amino acid sequence: CASRQGVNTEAFF.

The V gene is TRBV11-3, the J gene TRBJ2-5; 8 bases agree with TRBD2. The CDR3 consists of 14 residues. V lost 5 bases to trimming and J lost 5 bases; unmatched junction nucleotides: 7. From germline, CDR1 is SGHNT and CDR2 YENEEA. For the CDR3, the DNA is TGTGCCAGCAGCCTCGGGGGGGTAGGGGAGACCCAGTACTTC. This gives the protein CASSLGGVGETQYF.

V usage is TRBV24-1 and J usage is TRBJ1-5; maybe TRBD1 (6 bases). This CDR3 region has 13 residues. The V gene lost 8 bases and the J gene lost 3 bases, with 10 bases spanning the gap. In germline, CDR1 is KGHDR, CDR2 SFDVKD. CDR3 amino acids: CATMAGANQPQHF. The CDR3 nucleotides are TGTGCCACCATGGCAGGGGCCAATCAGCCCCAGCATTTT.